What follows describes a single TCR beta chain. Its cognate antigen is unknown. The data derive from a study of T-cell memory formation after mild COVID-19. Study-wide context: For the most part, TCR clusters were specific to one donor.

One entry per CDR3 protein, called by TCRdb with MiXCR from the 5' RACE reads. The data contain hundreds of thousands of distinct CDR3 sequences, approximately 15% of them seen just once; the ten biggest clones take up under 25%. General study points: There were some responding clones in pre-infection memory, which suggested that cross-reactive memory had joined.

Trimming pared 0 bases from V and 7 bases from J, leaving 15 bases between. From germline, CDR1 is MNHEY and CDR2 SVGAGI. The CDR3 has 15 amino acids. V is TRBV6-5 and J is TRBJ1-2, with D perhaps TRBD1 (5 bases). Sequencing was performed on PBMCs or a T cell subset sorted from them (not recorded which). The TCR was taken from a man younger than 35 who had mild COVID-19 (a few samples of this study predate the infection). Cell type and time point are not known. The CDR3 reads CASSYSTGRRGGYTF. CDR3 DNA: TGTGCCAGCAGTTACTCGACGGGGAGGAGGGGTGGCTACACCTTC.